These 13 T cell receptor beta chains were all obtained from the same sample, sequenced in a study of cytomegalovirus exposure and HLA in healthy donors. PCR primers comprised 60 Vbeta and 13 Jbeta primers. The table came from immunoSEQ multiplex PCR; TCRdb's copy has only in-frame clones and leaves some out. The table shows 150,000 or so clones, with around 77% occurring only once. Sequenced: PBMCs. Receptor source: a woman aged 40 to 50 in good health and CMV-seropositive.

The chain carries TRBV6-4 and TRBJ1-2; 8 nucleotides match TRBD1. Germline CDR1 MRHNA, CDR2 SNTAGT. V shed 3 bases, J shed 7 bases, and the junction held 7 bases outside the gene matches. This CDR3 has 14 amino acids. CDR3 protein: CASSEWQGAFGYTF. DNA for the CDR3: TGTGCCAGCAGTGAGTGGCAGGGGGCTTTTGGCTACACCTTC.

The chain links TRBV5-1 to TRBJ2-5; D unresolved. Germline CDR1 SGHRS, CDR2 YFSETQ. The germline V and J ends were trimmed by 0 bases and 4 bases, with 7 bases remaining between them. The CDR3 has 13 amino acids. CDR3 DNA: TGCGCCAGCAGCTTGGACCTTAGAGAGACCCAGTACTTC. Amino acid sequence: CASSLDLRETQYF.

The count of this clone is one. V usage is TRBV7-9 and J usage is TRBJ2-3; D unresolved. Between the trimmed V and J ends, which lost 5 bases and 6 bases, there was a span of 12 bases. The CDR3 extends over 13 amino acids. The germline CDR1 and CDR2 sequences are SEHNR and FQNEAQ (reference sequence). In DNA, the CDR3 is TGTGCCAGCAGCGACGCCATGCGGGATACGCAGTATTTT. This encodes CASSDAMRDTQYF.

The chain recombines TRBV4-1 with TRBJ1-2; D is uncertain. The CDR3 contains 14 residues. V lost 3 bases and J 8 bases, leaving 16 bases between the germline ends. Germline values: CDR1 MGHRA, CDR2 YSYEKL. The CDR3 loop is CASSHLWRVEGYTF. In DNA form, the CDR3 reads TGCGCCAGCAGCCACCTCTGGAGGGTTGAAGGCTACACCTTC.

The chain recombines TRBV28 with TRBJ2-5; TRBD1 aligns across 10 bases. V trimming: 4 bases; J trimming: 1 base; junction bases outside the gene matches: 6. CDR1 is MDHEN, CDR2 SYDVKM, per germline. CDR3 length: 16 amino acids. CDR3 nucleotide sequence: TGTGCCAGCAGTTCCCGGGACAGGGGAGTCCAAGAGACCCAGTACTTC. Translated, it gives CASSSRDRGVQETQYF.

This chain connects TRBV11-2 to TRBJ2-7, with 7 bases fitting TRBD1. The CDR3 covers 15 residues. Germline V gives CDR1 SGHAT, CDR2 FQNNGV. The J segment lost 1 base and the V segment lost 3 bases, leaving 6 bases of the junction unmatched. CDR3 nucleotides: TGTGCCAGCAGCTTGGATTGGGACAGATCCTACGAGCAGTACTTC. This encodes CASSLDWDRSYEQYF.

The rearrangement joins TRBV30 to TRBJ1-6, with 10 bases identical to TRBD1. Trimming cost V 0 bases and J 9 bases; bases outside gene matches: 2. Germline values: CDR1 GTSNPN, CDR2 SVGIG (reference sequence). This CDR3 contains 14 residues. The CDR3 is CAWSVGTGASPLHF. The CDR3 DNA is TGTGCCTGGAGTGTAGGGACAGGGGCTTCACCCCTCCACTTT.

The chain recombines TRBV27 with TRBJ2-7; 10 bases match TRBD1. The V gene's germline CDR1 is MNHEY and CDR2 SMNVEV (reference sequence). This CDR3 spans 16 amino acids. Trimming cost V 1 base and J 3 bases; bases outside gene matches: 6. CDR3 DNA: TGTGCCAGCAGTTTATGGGGGACAGGGGCTCTCTACGAGCAGTACTTC. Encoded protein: CASSLWGTGALYEQYF.

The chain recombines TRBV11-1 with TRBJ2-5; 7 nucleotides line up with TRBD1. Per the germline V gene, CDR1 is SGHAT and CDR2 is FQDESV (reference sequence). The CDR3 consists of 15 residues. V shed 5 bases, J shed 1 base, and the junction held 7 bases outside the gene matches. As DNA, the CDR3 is TGTGCCAGCAGCCTGGGACAGAGTATCCAAGAGACCCAGTACTTC. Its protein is CASSLGQSIQETQYF.

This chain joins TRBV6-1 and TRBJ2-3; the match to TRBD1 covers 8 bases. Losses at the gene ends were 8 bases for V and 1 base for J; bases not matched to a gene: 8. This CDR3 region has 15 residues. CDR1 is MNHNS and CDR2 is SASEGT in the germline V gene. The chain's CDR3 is CASRQRGQGTDTQYF. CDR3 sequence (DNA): TGTGCCAGCCGTCAGAGGGGACAGGGCACAGATACGCAGTATTTT.

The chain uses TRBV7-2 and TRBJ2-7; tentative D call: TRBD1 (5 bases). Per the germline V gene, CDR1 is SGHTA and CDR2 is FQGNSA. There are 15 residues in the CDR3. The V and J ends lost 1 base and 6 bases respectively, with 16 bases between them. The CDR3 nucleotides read TGTGCCAGCAGCTTAGTGTTAGGGCAGGGTAGCGAGCAGTACTTC. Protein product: CASSLVLGQGSEQYF.

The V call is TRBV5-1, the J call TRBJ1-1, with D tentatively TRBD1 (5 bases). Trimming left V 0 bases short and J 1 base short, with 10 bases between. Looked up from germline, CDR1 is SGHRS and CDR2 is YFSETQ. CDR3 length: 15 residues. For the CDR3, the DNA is TGCGCCAGCAGCTTGGATTTTAGGGGGAACACTGAAGCTTTCTTT. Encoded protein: CASSLDFRGNTEAFF.

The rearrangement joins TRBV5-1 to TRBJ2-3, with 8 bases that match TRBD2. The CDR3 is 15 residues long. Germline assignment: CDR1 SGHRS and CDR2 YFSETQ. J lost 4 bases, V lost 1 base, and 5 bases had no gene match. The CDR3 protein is CASSLRAGVADTQYF. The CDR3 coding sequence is TGCGCCAGCAGCTTGAGAGCGGGGGTTGCAGATACGCAGTATTTT. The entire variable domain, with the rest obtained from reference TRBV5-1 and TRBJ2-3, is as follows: KAGVTQTPRYLIKTRGQQVTLSCSPISGHRSVSWYQQTPGQGLQFLFEYFSETQRNKGNFPGRFSGRQFSNSRSEMNVSTLELGDSALYLCASSLRAGVADTQYFGPGTRLTVL.